Presented here are 32 T cell receptor beta chains from one specimen sequenced in a study of identical twins (dated by TCRdb to the mid-2010s). Libraries were built with 5' RACE. Instrument used: Illumina HiSeq 2000. TCRdb applied fastp at Q25 and MiXCR to the public reads, then kept only in-frame beta chains. Entries are consolidated by CDR3 protein sequence, retaining the most common genes and DNA. The sample has 600,000 to 700,000 distinct CDR3 sequences on record, around 21% of them singletons. Of the sample, 4.3% is held by the ten largest clones. In addition, the sample was reused for a study of T cells expressing NK-cell markers.

What was sequenced was PBMCs. The source of these receptors is a woman under 30 in good health.

The chain carries TRBV12-3 or TRBV12-4 and TRBJ1-5; D is uncertain. The CDR3 is 13 amino acids. V was cut by 6 bases and J by 5 bases, with 11 bases left in between. CDR3 amino acids: CASRVTVHQPQHF. DNA of the CDR3: TGTGCCAGCAGAGTGACGGTACATCAGCCCCAGCATTTT.

The rearrangement links TRBV7-9 to TRBJ1-2; no firm D call. The CDR3 loop spans 9 amino acids. Per germline, CDR1 SEHNR and CDR2 FQNEAQ (reference sequence). V was clipped by 1 base and J by 12 bases, with 3 bases between them. The CDR3, as DNA: TGTGCCAGCAGCTTAGAACACACCTTC. This encodes CASSLEHTF.

The chain has TRBV6-1 and TRBJ2-5, with a tentative D call TRBD2 (8 bases). V was cut by 6 bases and J by 5 bases, with 22 bases left in between. Per the germline V gene, CDR1 is MNHNS and CDR2 is SASEGT. This CDR3 is 16 amino acids long. In DNA form, the CDR3 reads TGTGCCAGCAGGCCGCCGGGACTAGGGGGCCTGGAGACCCAGTACTTC. Translation gives CASRPPGLGGLETQYF.

This clonotype was detected a few times. The gene calls are TRBV7-6 and TRBJ1-1, with TRBD1 matching 12 bases. V lost 4 bases to trimming and J lost 6 bases; unmatched junction nucleotides: 9. CDR1 is SGHVS and CDR2 is FNYEAQ in the germline V gene. This CDR3 contains 16 residues. CDR3 sequence reads: CASSSLAGQGAAEAFF. CDR3 bases: TGTGCCAGCAGCTCTCTGGCGGGACAGGGGGCCGCTGAAGCTTTCTTT.

The chain uses TRBV12-3 or TRBV12-4 and TRBJ2-1, with TRBD2 identical over 8 bases. The CDR3 has 15 residues. V trimming: 5 bases; J trimming: 5 bases; junction bases outside the gene matches: 8. DNA of the CDR3: TGTGCCAGCAGTACTAGCGGAGGAAGGAACAATGAGCAGTTCTTC. Translation: CASSTSGGRNNEQFF.

The J gene is TRBJ1-2, the V gene TRBV12-3 or TRBV12-4, with 10 bases lining up with TRBD1. V was pared by 6 bases and J by 6 bases, with 10 bases of the junction left unmatched. The CDR3 spans 15 residues. Here the CDR3 reads CASRLRTGGRNGYTF. The CDR3 region has the DNA TGTGCCAGCAGGCTCCGGACAGGGGGGAGAAATGGCTACACCTTC.

This sequence joins TRBV6-5 and TRBJ1-2; unclear D gene. The CDR3 is 11 amino acids. V dropped 7 bases and J dropped 8 bases, with 11 bases sitting between them. Germline lookup yields CDR1 MNHEY and CDR2 SVGAGI. The CDR3 DNA is TGTGCCAGCACCAAGGGCCGCGGCTACACCTTC. Its protein is CASTKGRGYTF.

The table lists this clonotype with a few counts. The chain couples TRBV6-5 to TRBJ2-5, with D possibly TRBD2 on 5 matching bases. In germline, CDR1 is MNHEY, CDR2 SVGAGI. The CDR3 runs 15 residues. Trimming cost V 0 bases and J 5 bases, with 13 bases left between them. CDR3 nucleotides: TGTGCCAGCAGTTACTCGAGCGGTATTAGGGAGACCCAGTACTTC. The encoded protein is CASSYSSGIRETQYF.

This chain links TRBV29-1 with TRBJ2-5; D not certain. The CDR3 loop spans 15 amino acids. Per germline, CDR1 SQVTM and CDR2 ANQGSEA. The CDR3 region has the DNA TGCAGTGTGAACGGGCCGAACGGGCCCTCGGAGACCCAGTACTTC. Protein product: CSVNGPNGPSETQYF.

The chain combines TRBV20-1 with TRBJ2-3; TRBD2 aligns across 8 bases. This CDR3 region has 15 residues. V was clipped by 0 bases and J by 3 bases; unmatched bases: 5. Germline-derived CDR1 and CDR2 are DFQATT and SNEGSKA (reference sequence). In nucleotides, the CDR3 is TGCAGTGCTAGAGATTCGGAGCGGGGGACAGATACGCAGTATTTT. Protein sequence: CSARDSERGTDTQYF.

The CDR3 bases are TGTGCCAGCAGCTTAGGGAAGGGGTGGGAGCAGTACTTC. Translation gives CASSLGKGWEQYF. The chain recombines TRBV7-6 with TRBJ2-7; possibly TRBD1 for D (5 bases). The CDR3 spans 13 residues. Looked up from germline, CDR1 is SGHVS and CDR2 is FNYEAQ. V was pared by 1 base and J by 7 bases, with 11 bases between.

The chain carries TRBV24-1 and TRBJ1-1; 8 bases map to TRBD1. In germline, CDR1 is KGHDR, CDR2 SFDVKD. This CDR3 comprises 15 residues. J gave up 1 base and V 2 bases, and 2 bases lay outside the gene matches. The DNA of the CDR3 is TGTGCCACCAGTGATTCCGGGACAGGGAACACTGAAGCTTTCTTT. Translated, it gives CATSDSGTGNTEAFF.

This clonotype was observed at least ten times. The chain is built from TRBV12-3 or TRBV12-4 and TRBJ1-1; no reliable D call. Trimming took off 3 bases at V and 4 bases at J, with 6 bases between the two ends. CDR3 length equals 12 residues. This CDR3 is CASSLWGTEAFF. The CDR3, as DNA: TGTGCCAGCAGTTTGTGGGGCACTGAAGCTTTCTTT.

Details on this clonotype: Germline is not matched at one junction end, which may reflect a read error. The CDR3 protein is CASSYSLQGSENTIYF. CDR3 bases: TGTGCCAGCAGTTACTCCCTACAGGGCTCTGAAAACACCATATATTTT. The chain joins TRBV6-5 to TRBJ1-3; TRBD1 is a possible D gene (6 bases). The CDR3 consists of 16 residues. The germline gives CDR1 MNHEY, CDR2 SVGAGI.

This sequence joins TRBV7-2 and TRBJ2-5; D is uncertain. Germline V gene data show CDR1 as SGHTA and CDR2 as FQGNSA. V was cut by 6 bases and J by 0 bases, with 14 bases left in between. This CDR3 region has 15 residues. The CDR3 spells CASRPGYPYQETQYF. The CDR3 bases are TGTGCCAGCAGACCCGGGTACCCCTACCAAGAGACCCAGTACTTC.

This clonotype was seen repeatedly, ten times or more. The chain joins TRBV2 to TRBJ2-3, with D unresolved. Between the trimmed V and J ends, which lost 6 bases and 6 bases, there was a span of 25 bases. Germline V CDR1 and CDR2: SNHLY, FYNNEI. There are 17 residues in the CDR3. The CDR3 nucleotides are TGTGCCAGCAGCGACGGCCGAGGACGGATACTTATGGATACGCAGTATTTT. Translation gives CASSDGRGRILMDTQYF.

This clonotype has at least ten counts. The V call is TRBV7-9, the J call TRBJ1-1, with D tentatively TRBD1 (6 bases). CDR1 SEHNR and CDR2 FQNEAQ come from the germline V gene (reference sequence). The CDR3 is made up of 13 amino acids. The germline V and J ends were trimmed by 4 bases and 9 bases, with 15 bases remaining between them. The CDR3 region has the DNA TGTGCCAGCAGCTCCGGGACATTCTGGCAAGCTTTCTTT. Amino acid sequence: CASSSGTFWQAFF.

This chain connects TRBV20-1 to TRBJ1-2, with a weak D call TRBD1 (5 bases). The CDR3 loop spans 13 amino acids. V lost 6 bases and J lost 4, with 15 bases in between. CDR1 and CDR2 from the germline V gene are DFQATT and SNEGSKA (reference sequence). Here the CDR3 reads CSAPTEGTYGYTF. CDR3 coding DNA: TGCAGTGCCCCTACGGAGGGGACCTATGGCTACACCTTC.

This clonotype came up many times. CDR3 in DNA: TGTGCCATCAGTGAGTCAGGAAGGGCGACAGGGCAAGAGACCCAGTACTTC. Protein: CAISESGRATGQETQYF. The gene calls are TRBV10-3 and TRBJ2-5; TRBD1 aligns across 7 bases. Per germline, CDR1 ENHRY and CDR2 SYGVKD. CDR3 size: 17 residues. Trimming cost V 0 bases and J 2 bases; bases outside gene matches: 9.

This clonotype was counted ten times or more. V and J are TRBV6-6 and TRBJ1-6; tentatively, D is TRBD1 (6 bases). CDR3 length: 12 residues. Germline V gene lookup returns CDR1 MNHNY and CDR2 SVGAGI (reference sequence). The CDR3 is CAGGGRNSPLHF. CDR3 bases: TGTGCAGGAGGGGGGAGGAATTCACCCCTCCACTTT.

There are a few counts of this clonotype. The rearrangement uses TRBV5-1 and TRBJ1-1; D unclear. Germline V gene data show CDR1 as SGHRS and CDR2 as YFSETQ. The CDR3 totals 16 residues. The ends were cut back, 0 bases at V and 0 bases at J, with 12 bases in the middle. The CDR3 region has the DNA TGCGCCAGCAGCTTGGTCGTGGGAGGGTTGAACACTGAAGCTTTCTTT. Its translation is CASSLVVGGLNTEAFF.

This clonotype was recorded at least ten times. Relative to the germline gene, one junction end is altered; a read error may explain this. The V and J genes are TRBV7-8 and TRBJ2-1, with 8 bases lining up with TRBD1. There are 12 residues in the CDR3. Germline CDR1 is SGHVS and CDR2 is FQNEAQ. CDR3 residues: CASSPGSMTGDF. CDR3 nucleotides: TGTGCCAGCAGCCCCGGATCGATGACAGGGGACTTC. Full variable domain (outside the CDR3, taken from reference TRBV7-8 and TRBJ2-1): GAGVSQSPRYKVAKRGQDVALRCDPISGHVSLFWYQQALGQGPEFLTYFQNEAQLDKSGLPSDRFFAERPEGSVSTLKIQRTQQEDSAVYLCASSPGSMTGDFGPGTRLTVL.

The genes are TRBV9 and TRBJ2-7; 9 nucleotides agree with TRBD1. The junction had 2 bases not matched to a gene; V was cut back by 0 bases and J by 1 base. There are 15 residues in the CDR3. Per the germline V gene, CDR1 is SGDLS and CDR2 is YYNGEE. This CDR3 is CASSVEGTGSYEQYF. As DNA, the CDR3 is TGTGCCAGCAGCGTAGAAGGGACAGGGTCCTACGAGCAGTACTTC.

V and J are TRBV6-1 and TRBJ2-3; 8 bases align to TRBD1. Germline assignment: CDR1 MNHNS and CDR2 SASEGT. The trim removed 5 bases at V and 3 bases at J, leaving 7 bases unmatched. This CDR3 contains 15 residues. For the CDR3, the DNA is TGTGCCAGCAGTACCCCCAGACAGGGGACAGATACGCAGTATTTT. It yields the protein CASSTPRQGTDTQYF.

This clonotype was detected a few times. The chain combines TRBV5-1 with TRBJ2-1; TRBD2 agrees at 8 bases. Trimming cost V 1 base and J 7 bases; bases outside gene matches: 10. There are 16 residues in the CDR3. Germline V CDR1 and CDR2: SGHRS, YFSETQ. CDR3 residues: CASSLKVSGTGNEQFF. The CDR3 nucleotides read TGCGCCAGCAGCTTGAAGGTTAGCGGGACCGGAAATGAGCAGTTCTTC.

This chain connects TRBV10-3 to TRBJ2-4; D is undetermined. CDR3 length: 13 amino acids. The V end lost 2 bases, the J end lost 4 bases, and 6 bases lay between the germline ends. Germline V gives CDR1 ENHRY, CDR2 SYGVKD. The CDR3 bases are TGTGCCATCAGTGAGGCCTCGAAAAACATTCAGTACTTC. This translates into CAISEASKNIQYF.

The V and J genes are TRBV27 and TRBJ1-2; D not certain. The V gene lost 4 bases and the J gene lost 4 bases, with 10 bases spanning the gap. Germline lookup yields CDR1 MNHEY and CDR2 SMNVEV (reference sequence). The CDR3 spans 13 residues. The CDR3 DNA reads as TGTGCCAGCAGTTGGTCCCAGTCCTATGGCTACACCTTC. This sequence encodes CASSWSQSYGYTF.

The table lists this clonotype with a few counts. The chain uses TRBV29-1 and TRBJ2-7, with D possibly called TRBD1 or TRBD2 (5 bases each). Germline V gene data show CDR1 as SQVTM and CDR2 as ANQGSEA. CDR3 length equals 13 residues. The ends were cut back, 7 bases at V and 2 bases at J, with 15 bases in the middle. In DNA form, the CDR3 reads TGCAGCGCGTGGGACGGACCCCCCTACGAGCAGTACTTC. Translated: CSAWDGPPYEQYF.

This clonotype was counted only a few times. The rearrangement joins TRBV20-1 to TRBJ2-1, with D unclear. This CDR3 region has 18 residues. Germline V lookup: CDR1 DFQATT, CDR2 SNEGSKA (reference sequence). The ends were cut back, 1 base at V and 0 bases at J, with 19 bases in the middle. The CDR3 DNA sequence: TGCAGTGCTAGAGCAGGTGTTCTAAGCTTACTCTCCTACAATGAGCAGTTCTTC. Translated, it gives CSARAGVLSLLSYNEQFF.

This clonotype was counted between two and nine times. V usage is TRBV5-1 and J usage is TRBJ2-7; D gene uncertain. From germline, CDR1 is SGHRS and CDR2 YFSETQ. The V gene lost 4 bases and the J gene lost 2 bases, with 19 bases spanning the gap. CDR3 length equals 16 residues. For the CDR3, the DNA is TGCGCCAGCAGCCGGACGCAACTCCCCCAACCCTACGAGCAGTACTTC. As protein: CASSRTQLPQPYEQYF.

The gene calls are TRBV25-1 and TRBJ1-4, with D possibly matching TRBD1 (5 bases). Per germline, CDR1 MGHDK and CDR2 SYGVNS. The CDR3 sequence is 14 residues long. V lost 6 bases and J 6 bases, leaving 14 bases between the germline ends. CDR3 in DNA: TGTGCCAGCAGACCAGGGATGGTTCATGAAAAACTGTTTTTT. The encoded protein is CASRPGMVHEKLFF.

The chain couples TRBV11-2 to TRBJ2-1; 11 nucleotides align to TRBD2. Germline V lookup: CDR1 SGHAT, CDR2 FQNNGV. J lost 0 bases, V lost 6 bases, and 7 bases had no gene match. This CDR3 comprises 17 residues. The CDR3 DNA reads as TGTGCCAGCAGTTCACCTCTAGCGGGAGGCTCCTACAATGAGCAGTTCTTC. It encodes CASSSPLAGGSYNEQFF.